These T cell receptor beta chains were read from a single sample in a study of early stage breast cancer tumors. Sequencing used immunoSEQ multiplex PCR; TCRdb keeps in-frame clones, though not all of them. Of around 40,000 clones listed, over 65% are singletons. The sequencing input was blood. These receptor sequences come from a person aged 55 to 75 with breast cancer. CDR3s include the opening cysteine and the closing phenylalanine or tryptophan. D genes are given only for firm matches. Size is omitted from some rows. Given values are once, few, many or a class for expanded clones.

D,V,size,J,DNA,CDR3
NA,TRBV5-5,NA,TRBJ2-1,TGTGCCAGCAGCTTGGGGGGGAGCTCCTACAATGAGCAGTTCTTC,CASSLGGSSYNEQFF
NA,TRBV7-8,NA,TRBJ1-2,TGTGCCAGCAGCTTACTCCTAGGCTATGGCTACACCTTC,CASSLLLGYGYTF
TRBD1,TRBV19,NA,TRBJ1-2,TGTGCCAGTAGTATGGAAACAGGGGCGGGCTATGGCTACACCTTC,CASSMETGAGYGYTF
TRBD1,TRBV6-4,NA,TRBJ1-5,TGTGCCAGCAGCATTACAGGGGGCACAGGTCAGCCCCAGCATTTT,CASSITGGTGQPQHF
NA,TRBV19,few,TRBJ1-1,TGTGCCAGTAGTATGAACACTGAAGCTTTCTTT,CASSMNTEAFF
NA,TRBV19,NA,TRBJ1-3,TGTGCCAGCCGTACCTCAGGGGAATTCTCTGGAAACACCATATATTTT,CASRTSGEFSGNTIYF
NA,TRBV6-1,NA,TRBJ1-2,TGTGCCAGCAGGCCCCCCGAGACGTATGGCTACACCTTC,CASRPPETYGYTF
NA,TRBV7-2,NA,TRBJ1-1,TGTGCCAGCAGCTTAGGATCGCAAACTGAAGCTTTCTTT,CASSLGSQTEAFF
NA,TRBV15,few,TRBJ2-1,TGTGCCACCAGCAGGAGTAGACCCGAGCAGTTCTTC,CATSRSRPEQFF
NA,TRBV28,NA,TRBJ2-7,TGTGCCAGCAGTGACAGAAGTTCCTACGAGCAGTACTTC,CASSDRSSYEQYF
NA,TRBV2,once,TRBJ2-7,TGTGCCAAGGGGGTAGCCAACTCCTACGAGCAGTACTTC,CAKGVANSYEQYF
NA,TRBV5-4,NA,TRBJ1-3,TGTGCCAGCAGCTCTGGACAGTCTGGAAACACCATATATTTT,CASSSGQSGNTIYF
NA,TRBV13,few,TRBJ1-3,TGTGCCAGCAGCCCTCGGACCTCTGGAAACACCATATATTTT,CASSPRTSGNTIYF
NA,TRBV6-5,NA,TRBJ2-7,TGTGCCAGCCTCCAGAAATACGAGCAGTACTTC,CASLQKYEQYF
TRBD1,TRBV18,NA,TRBJ1-2,TGTGCCAGCTCAACTGACAGGGGACTAAACTATGGCTACACCTTC,CASSTDRGLNYGYTF
TRBD2,TRBV19,NA,TRBJ2-1,TGTGCCAGTAGTAACGCGGGAGGGCCGCATGAGCAGTTCTTC,CASSNAGGPHEQFF
NA,TRBV1,NA,TRBJ2-1,TGCACCAGCAGCCAAGAGCGGGAGGGCGTAGAGTTGGACAATGAGCAGTTCTTC,CTSSQEREGVELDNEQFF
NA,TRBV7-2,NA,TRBJ1-3,TGTGCCAGCAGCTTTGTGGGCTCTGGAAACACCATATATTTT,CASSFVGSGNTIYF
NA,TRBV15,NA,TRBJ2-1,TGTGCCACCAGCAGAGCGTCCGATGAGCAGTTCTTC,CATSRASDEQFF
NA,TRBV6-6,few,TRBJ1-1,TGTGCCAGCAGATACTGGGAGAACACTGAAGCTTTCTTT,CASRYWENTEAFF
NA,TRBV15,once,TRBJ2-5,TGTGCCACCAGCACCCCAGGGCGCAGTCAAGAGACCCAGTACTTC,CATSTPGRSQETQYF
NA,TRBV12-5,NA,TRBJ1-1,TGTGCTAGTGGTGGGGGTCGTGGCACCGAAGGGACTGAAGCTTTCTTT,CASGGGRGTEGTEAFF
NA,TRBV5-1,few,TRBJ1-1,TGCGCCAGCAGCTTGGCGTGGGGGATCGGTGATGAAGCTTTCTTT,CASSLAWGIGDEAFF
NA,TRBV19,NA,TRBJ2-3,TGTGCCAGTAGCCTAGCAGGACTCACAGATACGCAGTATTTT,CASSLAGLTDTQYF
TRBD1,TRBV27,NA,TRBJ1-3,TGTGCCAGCAGTTTAAGGGGGCTATCTGGAAACACCATATATTTT,CASSLRGLSGNTIYF
NA,TRBV7-7,NA,TRBJ2-5,TGTGCTAGCAGCTTTGGGGACGGCGCCGGGGGGACCCAGTACTTC,CASSFGDGAGGTQYF